These T cell receptor beta chains were read from a single sample in a study of T cells in Graves' hyperthyroidism and ophthalmopathy. TCRdb re-derived calls from the multiplex PCR reads in MiXCR, one entry per CDR3 protein. The data contain about 600,000 distinct CDR3 sequences, 12% to 15% of them seen just once; the ten biggest clones take up roughly 7.7%. Material: blood. The receptors were sampled from a woman aged 18-30 years with Graves' ophthalmopathy. CDR3s include the opening cysteine and the closing phenylalanine or tryptophan. Fields, in order: D gene, clone size, J gene, V gene, CDR3 protein, CDR3 DNA. A D gene is named only where the DNA matches it firmly. A row's size may be missing; if present it is once, few, many or a size class.

>-|many|TRBJ1-5|TRBV15
CATSRDTGGGQPQHF
TGTGCCACCAGCAGAGATACGGGGGGTGGTCAGCCCCAGCATTTT
>TRBD2|few|TRBJ2-1|TRBV6-1
CASSRRGGSLYNEQFF
TGTGCCAGCAGCCGCCGGGGCGGGAGTCTCTACAATGAGCAGTTCTTC
>-|many|TRBJ1-1|TRBV6-2/TRBV6-3
CASSYSQQPNTEAFF
TGTGCCAGCAGTTACTCGCAACAACCGAACACTGAAGCTTTCTTT
>-|-|TRBJ2-5|TRBV7-3
CASSSTEWETQYF
TGTGCCAGCAGCTCTACCGAATGGGAGACCCAGTACTTC
>TRBD2|-|TRBJ2-7|TRBV6-2/TRBV6-3
CASSYSGTSGRASYEQYF
TGTGCCAGCAGTTACTCCGGGACTAGCGGGAGGGCCAGCTACGAGCAGTACTTC
>-|many|TRBJ1-1|TRBV5-1
CASSLAPEVGTEAFF
TGCGCCAGCAGCTTGGCCCCCGAAGTCGGAACTGAAGCTTTCTTT
>-|few|TRBJ2-2|TRBV27
CASSFRQGNTGELFF
TGTGCCAGCAGTTTTCGGCAGGGGAACACCGGGGAGCTGTTTTTT
>-|few|TRBJ1-3|TRBV25-1
CASRRDGFSGNTIYF
TGTGCCAGCAGAAGGGACGGCTTCTCTGGAAACACCATATATTTT
>TRBD2|many|TRBJ2-3|TRBV12-3/TRBV12-4
CASSPRLAGPDTQYF
TGTGCCAGCAGTCCCAGACTAGCGGGACCAGATACGCAGTATTTT
>TRBD1|few|TRBJ2-1|TRBV12-3/TRBV12-4
CASTLGQYNEQFF
TGTGCCAGCACCTTGGGACAGTACAATGAGCAGTTCTTC
>-|many|TRBJ2-5|TRBV2
CASSADSPRAQYF
TGTGCCAGCAGTGCCGACAGCCCCCGGGCCCAGTACTTC
>TRBD1|few|TRBJ2-5|TRBV7-7
CASSALTGEETQYF
TGTGCTAGCAGCGCACTGACAGGGGAAGAGACCCAGTACTTC
>-|many|TRBJ1-2|TRBV25-1
CASSEWGGYGYTF
TGTGCCAGCAGTGAATGGGGGGGATATGGCTACACCTTC
>-|-|TRBJ2-5|TRBV7-2
CASSQVLVSQETQYF
TGTGCCAGCAGCCAAGTCCTAGTTTCTCAAGAGACCCAGTACTTC
>TRBD2|-|TRBJ2-1|TRBV5-8
CASSSGGRGHEQFF
TGTGCCAGCAGCTCGGGGGGTAGGGGACATGAGCAGTTCTTC
>-|many|TRBJ2-1|TRBV30
CAWEPGAGTYNEQFF
TGTGCCTGGGAGCCGGGGGCGGGAACCTACAATGAGCAGTTCTTC
>TRBD1|many|TRBJ2-7|TRBV29-1
CSVETGGPYEQYF
TGCAGCGTTGAAACAGGGGGACCCTACGAGCAGTACTTC
>-|few|TRBJ2-5|TRBV12-3/TRBV12-4
CASGIGETQYF
TGTGCCAGCGGGATAGGTGAGACCCAGTACTTC
>-|few|TRBJ2-3|TRBV29-1
CSVIGQPSTDTQYF
TGCAGCGTAATAGGACAGCCAAGCACAGATACGCAGTATTTT
>-|many|TRBJ1-1|TRBV5-1
CASSLGSVRILNTEAFF
TGCGCCAGCAGCTTAGGATCGGTGAGGATTCTGAACACTGAAGCTTTCTTT
>TRBD2|few|TRBJ2-3|TRBV20-1
CSATAGTTDTQYF
TGCAGTGCTACAGCGGGGACTACAGATACGCAGTATTTT
>-|many|TRBJ2-7|TRBV28
CASKDRMTSGEQYF
TGTGCCAGCAAAGACAGGATGACCTCCGGGGAGCAGTACTTC
>-|few|TRBJ1-4|TRBV16
CASSQSTPEGEKLFF
TGTGCCAGCAGCCAATCAACCCCTGAGGGAGAAAAACTGTTTTTT
>TRBD2|many|TRBJ2-7|TRBV9
CASSTGTSGSSYEQYF
TGTGCCAGCAGCACTGGGACTAGCGGGAGCTCCTACGAGCAGTACTTC
>TRBD2|many|TRBJ2-7|TRBV10-3
CAISGGLGTSGRPSYEQYF
TGTGCCATCAGTGGTGGGTTGGGAACTAGCGGGAGGCCGTCCTACGAGCAGTACTTC
>TRBD1|few|TRBJ2-1|TRBV27
CASTPGTGIVSSYNEQFF
TGTGCCAGCACCCCCGGGACAGGGATCGTCAGCTCCTACAATGAGCAGTTCTTC
>-|many|TRBJ2-2|TRBV2
CASNGLPFGELFF
TGTGCCAGCAATGGACTGCCCTTTGGGGAGCTGTTTTTT
>TRBD1|many|TRBJ2-7|TRBV12-3/TRBV12-4
CASRDRDYEQYF
TGTGCCAGCAGGGACAGGGACTACGAGCAGTACTTC
>-|-|TRBJ2-7|TRBV28
CASSSGGAGVGYEQYF
TGTGCCAGCAGTTCTGGGGGGGCAGGGGTCGGATACGAGCAGTACTTC
>-|many|TRBJ2-3|TRBV28
CASSVSGAGLDTQYF
TGTGCCAGCAGTGTATCGGGAGCGGGTTTAGATACGCAGTATTTT
>-|many|TRBJ2-4|TRBV3-1
CASTLGLGGKNIQYF
TGTGCCAGCACCCTAGGATTAGGGGGCAAAAACATTCAGTACTTC
>-|-|TRBJ2-2|TRBV2
CASRQETTGELFF
TGTGCCAGCAGGCAGGAGACCACCGGGGAGCTGTTTTTT
>-|few|TRBJ2-7|TRBV20-1
CSAAEPDYEQYF
TGCAGTGCAGCAGAGCCCGACTACGAGCAGTACTTC
>TRBD2|-|TRBJ2-1|TRBV20-1
CSAREGGGFHGNEQFF
TGCAGTGCTAGAGAGGGGGGAGGGTTTCATGGGAATGAGCAGTTCTTC
>-|-|TRBJ2-7|TRBV7-8
CASSPRPPEQYF
TGTGCCAGCAGCCCCCGCCCACCCGAGCAGTACTTC
>TRBD2|-|TRBJ2-3|TRBV24-1
CATAPGLAGDGSPDTQYF
TGTGCCACGGCTCCGGGACTAGCGGGAGACGGGTCCCCAGATACGCAGTATTTT
>TRBD1|-|TRBJ2-7|TRBV11-2
CASRHNDIRGNEQYF
TGTGCCAGCAGACATAATGATATCAGGGGGAACGAGCAGTACTTC
>TRBD2|-|TRBJ2-7|TRBV20-1
CSAIRLGTSGSSYEQYF
TGCAGTGCTATACGACTCGGGACTAGCGGGAGCTCCTACGAGCAGTACTTC
>-|many|TRBJ2-7|TRBV12-5
CASGTLLGEQYF
TGTGCTAGTGGTACCCTATTAGGCGAGCAGTACTTC
>TRBD2|-|TRBJ2-1|TRBV4-2
CASSPGLAQVGYNEQFF
TGTGCCAGCAGCCCCGGACTAGCTCAGGTCGGTTACAATGAGCAGTTCTTC
>-|many|TRBJ1-2|TRBV4-1
CASSQAGVRGYTF
TGCGCCAGCAGCCAAGCAGGGGTGAGGGGCTACACCTTC
>-|many|TRBJ2-7|TRBV6-2/TRBV6-3
CASSSGLPSYEQYF
TGTGCCAGCAGTTCCGGACTACCCTCCTACGAGCAGTACTTC
>-|many|TRBJ2-5|TRBV11-2
CASSLALYQETQYF
TGTGCCAGCAGCTTAGCTCTGTACCAAGAGACCCAGTACTTC
>TRBD2|few|TRBJ2-7|TRBV20-1
CSATGTSGRMIYEQYF
TGCAGTGCAACCGGGACTAGCGGGAGGATGATCTACGAGCAGTACTTC
>TRBD2|many|TRBJ2-1|TRBV7-3
CASSPAGTRPLDEQFF
TGTGCCAGCAGCCCGGCCGGGACTAGACCTTTGGATGAGCAGTTCTTC
>-|many|TRBJ1-1|TRBV6-1
CASSARRGPFSEAFF
TGTGCCAGCAGTGCCCGCCGCGGCCCTTTCTCTGAAGCTTTCTTT
>-|once|TRBJ2-1|TRBV28
CASSGVSGDNEQFF
TGTGCCAGCAGTGGGGTTAGCGGAGACAATGAGCAGTTCTTC
>-|many|TRBJ2-1|TRBV24-1
CATSDSGDASSYNEQFF
TGTGCCACCAGTGATTCAGGTGACGCAAGCTCCTACAATGAGCAGTTCTTC
>-|few|TRBJ1-3|TRBV5-8
CASSFRYGFSGNTIYF
TGTGCCAGCAGCTTTCGATACGGCTTCTCTGGAAACACCATATATTTT